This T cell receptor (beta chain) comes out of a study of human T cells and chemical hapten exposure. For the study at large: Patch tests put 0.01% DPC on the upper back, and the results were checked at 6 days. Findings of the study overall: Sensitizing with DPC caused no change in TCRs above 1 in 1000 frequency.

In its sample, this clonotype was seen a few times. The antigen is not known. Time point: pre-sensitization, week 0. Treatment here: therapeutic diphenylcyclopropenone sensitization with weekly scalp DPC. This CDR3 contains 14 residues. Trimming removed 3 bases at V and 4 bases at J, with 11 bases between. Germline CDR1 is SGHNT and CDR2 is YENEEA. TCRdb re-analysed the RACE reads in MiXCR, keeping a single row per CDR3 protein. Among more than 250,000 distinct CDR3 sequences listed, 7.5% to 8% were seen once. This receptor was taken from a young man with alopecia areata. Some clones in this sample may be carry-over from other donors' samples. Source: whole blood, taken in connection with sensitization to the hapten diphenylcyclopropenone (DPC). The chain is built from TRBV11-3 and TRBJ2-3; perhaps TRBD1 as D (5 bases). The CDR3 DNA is TGTGCCAGCAGCTTCCAGGGCCAACCAGATACGCAGTATTTT. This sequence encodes CASSFQGQPDTQYF.